The rows below give T cell receptor beta chains drawn from one sample of a study of cytomegalovirus exposure and HLA in healthy donors. Measured with immunoSEQ multiplex PCR; TCRdb has only the in-frame clones, and not every one. The repertoire consists of about 100,000 clones, with 78% occurring once and the leading ten covering just over 0.75%. Sequenced sample: PBMCs. The receptors come from a woman aged 60-70 years in good health and CMV-seronegative. Each CDR3 is given without its conserved first and last residue.

V: TRBV6-4; CDR3: PPVGQGHETQY
V: TRBV6-1; CDR3: ASRRDETENEKLF
V: TRBV5-1; CDR3: ASSSAGRVNTEAF
V: TRBV28; CDR3: ASSNRQGMYEQY
V: TRBV11-2; CDR3: ASSITEGSVYEQY
V: TRBV7-2; CDR3: ASSSGLAVETQY
V: TRBV6-5; CDR3: ASRGRPTYGYT
V: TRBV29-1; CDR3: SVEDSTYTQY
V: TRBV5-1; CDR3: ASSLGQGLSTDTQY
V: TRBV7-9; CDR3: ASSLNTGDTEAF